Listed below are T cell receptor beta chains from one sample, sequenced in a study of blood T cell repertoires in COVID-19. TCRdb keeps only in-frame clones here, not all; method: immunoSEQ multiplex PCR. Here the sample spans hundreds of thousands of clones, 75% to 95% being singletons. The specimen sequenced was PBMCs or T cells enriched from blood (not recorded which). These receptors all stem from a woman under 30 who had recovered from COVID-19. Both conserved end residues are part of each CDR3. D genes are given only for firm matches. Clone size is stated in some rows and not others, as once, few, many or a class when expanded.

V	size	J	D	DNA	CDR3
TRBV11-2	-	TRBJ2-7	TRBD1	TGTGCCAGCAGACGGACAGGGGGTCACGAGCAGTACTTC	CASRRTGGHEQYF
TRBV7-9	-	TRBJ1-1	-	TGTGCCAGCAGCTTAAGAGGGCTGGAAGCTTTCTTT	CASSLRGLEAFF
TRBV7-8	-	TRBJ1-2	-	TGTGCCAGCAGCTTTCTCGACAGAGGCTATGGCTACACCTTC	CASSFLDRGYGYTF
TRBV5-1	-	TRBJ1-1	TRBD1	TGCGCCAGCAGCTCGGGACAGAAAGCTTTCTTT	CASSSGQKAFF
TRBV27	-	TRBJ2-4	TRBD1	TGTGCCAGCAGTTTTTCCGGGACAGGGGTTGGACTATGGTTC	CASSFSGTGVGLWF
TRBV9	-	TRBJ2-2	TRBD2	TGTGCCAGCAGCTACAATCTAGCGGGTATAGGCGGGGAGCTGTTTTTT	CASSYNLAGIGGELFF
TRBV27	-	TRBJ2-3	-	TGTGCCAGCAGTCGACAGGGACTCACAGATACGCAGTATTTT	CASSRQGLTDTQYF
TRBV4-2	-	TRBJ1-1	-	TGTGCCAGCAGCAATAGCGGGAACACTGAAGCTTTCTTT	CASSNSGNTEAFF
TRBV5-5	-	TRBJ2-7	-	TGTGCCAGCAGTTCGGGACTCTTCTACGAGCAGTACTTC	CASSSGLFYEQYF
TRBV10-3	-	TRBJ2-3	TRBD2	TGTGCCATCAGAAGCGGGACCGCAGATACGCAGTATTTT	CAIRSGTADTQYF
TRBV5-6	-	TRBJ1-4	TRBD1	TGTGCCAGCAGCCTAAACAGGGGCGTGGGTGAAAAACTGTTTTTT	CASSLNRGVGEKLFF
TRBV6-4	few	TRBJ1-1	TRBD1	TGTGCCAGCCGGGACAGGGAGAACACTGAAGCTTTCTTT	CASRDRENTEAFF
TRBV4-1	-	TRBJ2-1	-	TGCGCCAGCACCCGGGTGGCGGGGATCAACAATGAGCAGTTCTTC	CASTRVAGINNEQFF
TRBV19	-	TRBJ2-5	-	TGTGCCAGTGGGAGAGGGATCCGAGAGACCCAGTACTTC	CASGRGIRETQYF
TRBV27	once	TRBJ2-7	TRBD1	TGTGCCAGCAGTGGGACAGGGCTTACGGGTTCCGAGCAGTACTTC	CASSGTGLTGSEQYF
TRBV6-5	-	TRBJ2-3	TRBD1	TGTGCCAGCAGGGGGGACAGGGCTGGAGATACGCAGTATTTT	CASRGDRAGDTQYF
TRBV27	-	TRBJ1-1	TRBD1	TGTGCCAGCAGTTTATCCGGGACAGGGAAAGCTTTCTTT	CASSLSGTGKAFF
TRBV28	-	TRBJ2-7	TRBD1	TGTGCCAGCAACTCTATCCCGGGGACAGGGACCTACGAGCAGTACTTC	CASNSIPGTGTYEQYF
TRBV5-5	-	TRBJ2-6	-	TGTGCCAGCAGCTTTTGGGGGGGCGGGGCCAACGTCCTGACTTTC	CASSFWGGGANVLTF
TRBV28	-	TRBJ2-6	TRBD1	TGTGCCAGCACCAATACAGGGGGCGCGAGCCCTGGGGCCAACGTCCTGACTTTC	CASTNTGGASPGANVLTF
TRBV19	once	TRBJ1-2	-	TGTGCCAGTACTAGAACGGACACCCCCGATGTTTACACCTTC	CASTRTDTPDVYTF
TRBV12-3/TRBV12-4	-	TRBJ2-3	-	TGTGCCAGCAACCGAGGGAACACAGATACGCAGTATTTT	CASNRGNTDTQYF
TRBV11-2	-	TRBJ1-1	-	TGTGCCAGCAGCTTAGGTCAGGGGATGAACACTGAAGCTTTCTTT	CASSLGQGMNTEAFF
TRBV7-2	-	TRBJ2-3	TRBD2	TGTGCCAGCAGCTTTGGACTAGCGGGAGCGGTAGATACGCAGTATTTT	CASSFGLAGAVDTQYF
TRBV3-1/TRBV3-2	-	TRBJ1-1	-	TGTGCCAGCAGCCTCAGACGGGGGGTCACTGAAGCTTTCTTT	CASSLRRGVTEAFF
TRBV6-4	-	TRBJ2-1	TRBD2	TGTGCCAGCAGTGACAGCGGGGGGGCCAATGAGCAGTTCTTC	CASSDSGGANEQFF
TRBV24-1	-	TRBJ2-1	TRBD1	TGTGCCACCAGTGATCCTCGACAGGGCTCCTACAATGAGCAGTTCTTC	CATSDPRQGSYNEQFF
TRBV7-9	-	TRBJ1-1	TRBD1	TGTGCCAGCAGCTCTCAGACCCGGGACAGGGACCAAGCTTTCTTT	CASSSQTRDRDQAFF
TRBV7-9	-	TRBJ1-1	TRBD1	TGTGCCAGCAGCATTCAAACAGGGGGCACTGAAGCTTTCTTT	CASSIQTGGTEAFF
TRBV24-1	-	TRBJ1-1	-	TGTGCCACCAAATTGTTGGCCACTGAAGCTTTCTTT	CATKLLATEAFF
TRBV29-1	-	TRBJ1-4	TRBD1	TGCAGCGTCTATACAGGGGCAACTAATGAAAAACTGTTTTTT	CSVYTGATNEKLFF
TRBV23-1	-	TRBJ1-5	-	TGCGCCAGCAGTCGCCCGACCCCCCCGTTGCGGTGCGGGAGACAGGTTCCGTTTCAGCCCCAGCATTTT	CASSRPTPPLRCGRQVPFQPQHF
TRBV7-9	-	TRBJ2-1	TRBD2	TGTGCCAGCAGCTTGACTAGCGGGAGTCCCTACAATGAGCAGTTCTTC	CASSLTSGSPYNEQFF
TRBV11-2	-	TRBJ2-7	TRBD1	TGTGCCAGCAGCTTAGTCGGACAGGGGTGGGCCTACGAGCAGTACTTC	CASSLVGQGWAYEQYF
TRBV12-3/TRBV12-4	-	TRBJ1-5	-	TGTGCCAGCAGTTTGACACCCAATCAGCCCCAGCATTTT	CASSLTPNQPQHF
TRBV28	-	TRBJ2-7	-	TGTGCCAGCTCCCGGAACCTAGACTACGAGCAGTACTTC	CASSRNLDYEQYF
TRBV7-2	-	TRBJ1-1	-	TGTGCCAGCAGCTCGAGAACGCAGGTGAACACTGAAGCTTTCTTT	CASSSRTQVNTEAFF
TRBV5-1	-	TRBJ2-6	-	TGCGCCAGCAGCTACGGACTGGGGGGTCGGGCCAACGTCCTGACTTTC	CASSYGLGGRANVLTF
TRBV4-2	-	TRBJ2-4	-	TGTGCCAGCAGCCAAGACGCGGAGGTCAGCACCCTAAACATTCAGTACTTC	CASSQDAEVSTLNIQYF
TRBV7-9	-	TRBJ2-3	-	TGTGCCAGCAGCCCGCGGGATCGAGTAGGAATCACAGATACGCAGTATTTT	CASSPRDRVGITDTQYF
TRBV28	-	TRBJ1-6	-	TGTGCCAGCGGGGGGTCTGGGGGTAACAATTCACCCCTCCACTTT	CASGGSGGNNSPLHF
TRBV6-5	-	TRBJ2-6	-	TGTGCCAGCATATCGACAAAATCTGGGGCCAACGTCCTGACTTTC	CASISTKSGANVLTF
TRBV11-2	few	TRBJ1-3	-	TGTGCCAGCAGCTTTGGGATGACCCGAGGGAACACCATATATTTT	CASSFGMTRGNTIYF
TRBV15	-	TRBJ1-2	-	TGTGCCACCAGCAGAGTAATCGAAACCCAGGGAGGCTACACCTTC	CATSRVIETQGGYTF
TRBV18	-	TRBJ2-7	-	TGTGCCAGCTCACCAACCGCGAGGAGCTCCTACGAGCAGTACTTC	CASSPTARSSYEQYF
TRBV11-3	-	TRBJ2-1	-	TGTGCCAGCAGCCTACGATCCGCTAGCTCCTACAATGAGCAGTTCTTC	CASSLRSASSYNEQFF
TRBV9	-	TRBJ1-5	-	TGTGCCAGCAACTCAGGGGACTACAATCAGCCCCAGCATTTT	CASNSGDYNQPQHF
TRBV5-4	-	TRBJ1-6	-	TGTGCCAGCAGCGAACAGGGTTGGAATTCACCCCTCCACTTT	CASSEQGWNSPLHF
TRBV10-1	once	TRBJ1-5	-	TGCGCCAGCAGGGGTCCTCCCGTTCGGGGTCAGCCCCAGCATTTT	CASRGPPVRGQPQHF
TRBV10-2	-	TRBJ2-7	-	TGCGCCAGCAGTGACGGGGGGCTTGTTGACGAGCAGTACTTC	CASSDGGLVDEQYF
TRBV7-3	once	TRBJ1-1	TRBD1	TGTGCCAGCAGCTTAAACAGGGGGGCTGAAGCTTTCTTT	CASSLNRGAEAFF
TRBV5-6	-	TRBJ1-5	-	TGTGCCAGCAGCCCAGGTCCAGTTCAGCCCCAGCATTTT	CASSPGPVQPQHF
TRBV24-1	once	TRBJ2-1	-	TGTGCCACCAGTCGGCGGGGCGTTAGCTCCTACAATGAGCAGTTCTTC	CATSRRGVSSYNEQFF
TRBV28	-	TRBJ2-5	TRBD1	TGTGCCAGCGGGATGACAGGGATTAAGACCCAGTACTTC	CASGMTGIKTQYF
TRBV29-1	-	TRBJ2-2	-	TGCAGCGCCTCCGAGGGTGGCGGGGAGCTGTTTTTT	CSASEGGGELFF
TRBV3-1/TRBV3-2	-	TRBJ1-1	-	TGTGCCAGCAGCCCCCTGGTAGCGAACACTGAAGCTTTCTTT	CASSPLVANTEAFF
TRBV10-3	-	TRBJ2-2	-	TGTGCCATCAGTGGGGGAGACACCGGGGAGCTGTTTTTT	CAISGGDTGELFF
TRBV19	-	TRBJ2-7	TRBD1	TGTGCCAGTAAGAAGGGACAGAGCCACGAGCAGTACTTC	CASKKGQSHEQYF
TRBV2	-	TRBJ2-3	-	TGTGCCAGCAGTCGTATTGATACGCAGTATTTT	CASSRIDTQYF